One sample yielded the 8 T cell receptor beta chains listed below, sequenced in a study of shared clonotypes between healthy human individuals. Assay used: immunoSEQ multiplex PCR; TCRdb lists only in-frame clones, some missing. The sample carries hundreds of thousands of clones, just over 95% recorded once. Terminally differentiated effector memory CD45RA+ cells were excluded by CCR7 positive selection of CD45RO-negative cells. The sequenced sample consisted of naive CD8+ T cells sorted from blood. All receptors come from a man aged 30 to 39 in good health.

The CDR3 sequence is CASSPPDRGQETQYF. CDR3 nucleotides: TGTGCCAGCAGCCCGCCGGACAGGGGGCAAGAGACCCAGTACTTC. The chain recombines TRBV7-9 with TRBJ2-5; 10 bases fit TRBD1. This CDR3 has 15 residues. V lost 5 bases, J lost 2 bases, and 5 bases stayed unmatched. Germline-derived CDR1 and CDR2 are SEHNR and FQNEAQ (reference sequence).

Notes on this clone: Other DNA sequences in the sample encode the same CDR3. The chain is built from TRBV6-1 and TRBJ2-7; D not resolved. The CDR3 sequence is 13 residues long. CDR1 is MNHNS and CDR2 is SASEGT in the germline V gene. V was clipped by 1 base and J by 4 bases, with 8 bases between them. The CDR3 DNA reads TGTGCCAGCAGTGAAGTTTTGAGTTACGAGCAGTACTTC. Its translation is CASSEVLSYEQYF.

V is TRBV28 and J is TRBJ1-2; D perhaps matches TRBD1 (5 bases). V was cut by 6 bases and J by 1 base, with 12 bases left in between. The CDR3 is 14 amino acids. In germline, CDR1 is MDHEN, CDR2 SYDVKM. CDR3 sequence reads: CASSLSQGNYGYTF. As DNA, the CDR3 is TGTGCCAGCAGCCTCTCTCAGGGTAACTATGGCTACACCTTC.

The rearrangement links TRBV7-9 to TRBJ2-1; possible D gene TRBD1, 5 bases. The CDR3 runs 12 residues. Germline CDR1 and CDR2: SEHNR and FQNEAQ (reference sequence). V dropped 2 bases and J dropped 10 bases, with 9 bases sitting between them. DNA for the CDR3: TGTGCCAGCAGCTTACTGGGGCAGGAGCAGTTCTTC. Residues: CASSLLGQEQFF.

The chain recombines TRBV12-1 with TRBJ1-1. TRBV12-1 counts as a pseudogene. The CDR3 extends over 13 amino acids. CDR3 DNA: TGTGCCAGCAGCCCAGTCTTGTGGGATGAAGCTTTCTTT. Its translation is CASSPVLWDEAFF.

The CDR3 region has the DNA TGTGCCAGCAGCTTCGACGAGGCACTCGGCGGGAGGGCCCTGGCCGAGCAGTACTTC. Encoded protein: CASSFDEALGGRALAEQYF. The genes are TRBV5-4 and TRBJ2-7; 9 bases fit TRBD2. The CDR3 loop spans 19 amino acids. Germline assignment: CDR1 SGHNT and CDR2 YYREEE (reference sequence). The J segment lost 6 bases and the V segment lost 2 bases, leaving 21 bases of the junction unmatched.

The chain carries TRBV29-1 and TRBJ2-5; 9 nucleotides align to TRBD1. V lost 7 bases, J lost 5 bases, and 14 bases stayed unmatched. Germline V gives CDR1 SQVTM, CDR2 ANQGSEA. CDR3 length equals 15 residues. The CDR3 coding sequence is TGCAGCGCACCCGAACGGGACAGGGCCGTGGAGACCCAGTACTTC. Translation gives CSAPERDRAVETQYF.

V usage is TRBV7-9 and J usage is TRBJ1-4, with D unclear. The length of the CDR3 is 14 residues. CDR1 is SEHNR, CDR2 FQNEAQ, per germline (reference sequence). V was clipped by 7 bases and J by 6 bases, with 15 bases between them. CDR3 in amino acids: CASITRDPDEKLFF. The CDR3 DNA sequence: TGTGCCAGCATCACCCGGGATCCCGATGAAAAACTGTTTTTT.